This T cell receptor (beta chain) was recorded in a study of neoadjuvant nivolumab and ipilimumab in lung cancer. Between the trimmed V and J ends, which lost 2 bases and 4 bases, there was a span of 15 bases. The CDR3 contains 15 residues. Germline assignment: CDR1 SNHLY and CDR2 FYNNEI. Sequencing was performed with immunoSEQ multiplex PCR; in TCRdb, only in-frame clones are kept and a portion is missing. The profile covers some 43,000 clones, with approximately 90% appearing a single time and about 4% taken by the ten largest. The rearrangement links TRBV2 to TRBJ2-7, with D tentatively TRBD2 (6 bases). This clonotype originated in an adult with non-small cell lung cancer. Some clones in this sample may be carry-over from other donors' samples. Sequences were derived from blood, sampled before neoadjuvant nivolumab, alone or with ipilimumab. The CDR3 coding sequence is TGTGCCAGCAGTGAAAGGACGGGAGCGTCATACGAGCAGTACTTC. Residues: CASSERTGASYEQYF.